What follows is one TCR beta chain and its context. Antigen: not known. This sample was included in a study of T cell responses to AZD1222 COVID-19 vaccine. Study results and caveats: Clonal diversity was possibly underestimated, and white British individuals and females predominated among donors.

V was pared by 3 bases and J by 6 bases, with 20 bases between. There are 17 residues in the CDR3. Germline CDR1 reads LGHNA; CDR2 reads YSLEER. This table comes from immunoSEQ multiplex PCR, and its TCRdb copy is limited to in-frame clones, with some not included. Of 210,000 or so clones detected, roughly 91% appear once; the ten largest clones hold approximately 1%. This sequence was found in an adult in good health. This rearrangement joins TRBV4-3 to TRBJ1-4; D unresolved. Here the sequenced sample was peripheral blood, taken on day 0 of MenACWY control vaccination. CDR3 DNA sequence: TGCGCCAGCAGCCAGGCGCCGCCGACAACCCCCTATGAAAAACTGTTTTTT. Amino acids: CASSQAPPTTPYEKLFF.